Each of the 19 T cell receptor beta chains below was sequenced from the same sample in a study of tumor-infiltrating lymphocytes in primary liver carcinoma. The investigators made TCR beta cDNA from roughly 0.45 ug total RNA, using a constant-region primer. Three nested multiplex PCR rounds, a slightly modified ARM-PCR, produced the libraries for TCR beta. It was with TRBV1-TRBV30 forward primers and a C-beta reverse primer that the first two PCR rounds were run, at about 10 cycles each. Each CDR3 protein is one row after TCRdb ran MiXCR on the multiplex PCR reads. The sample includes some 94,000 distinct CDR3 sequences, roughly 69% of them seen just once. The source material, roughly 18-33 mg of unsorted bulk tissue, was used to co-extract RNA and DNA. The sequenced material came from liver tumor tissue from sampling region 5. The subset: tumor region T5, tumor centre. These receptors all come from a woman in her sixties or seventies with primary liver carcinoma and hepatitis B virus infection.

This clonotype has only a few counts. The CDR3 DNA follows: TGTGCCAGCAGCCCTCGAGGACCTTCTCAGGGAGGTGAAAAACTGTTTTTT. Protein sequence: CASSPRGPSQGGEKLFF. The chain recombines TRBV9 with TRBJ1-4, with D maybe TRBD1 (5 bases). The germline V and J ends were trimmed by 4 bases and 7 bases, with 23 bases remaining between them. CDR1 and CDR2 from the germline V gene are SGDLS and YYNGEE. The CDR3 has 17 amino acids.

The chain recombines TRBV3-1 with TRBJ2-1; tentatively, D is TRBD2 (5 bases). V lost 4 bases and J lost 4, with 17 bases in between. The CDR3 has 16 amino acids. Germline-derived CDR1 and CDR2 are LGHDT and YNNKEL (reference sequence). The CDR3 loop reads CASSRASGLVYNEQFF. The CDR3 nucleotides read TGTGCCAGCAGCCGAGCTTCCGGACTGGTTTACAATGAGCAGTTCTTC.

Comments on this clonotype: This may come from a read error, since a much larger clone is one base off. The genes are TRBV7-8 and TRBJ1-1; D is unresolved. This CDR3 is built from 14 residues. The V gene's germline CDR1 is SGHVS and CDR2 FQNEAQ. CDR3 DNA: TGTGTCAGCAGCTTAATGGGGTACAGTGCTGAAGCTTTCTTT. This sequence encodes CVSSLMGYSAEAFF.

The CDR3 spells CASSLRNASGGELFF. The CDR3 DNA is TGTGCCAGCAGCCTTCGGAACGCGTCGGGCGGGGAGCTGTTTTTT. The genes are TRBV11-3 and TRBJ2-2; D remains ambiguous. There are 15 residues in the CDR3. The germline CDR1 and CDR2 sequences are SGHNT and YENEEA. V gave up 5 bases and J gave up 7 bases, with 17 bases separating them.

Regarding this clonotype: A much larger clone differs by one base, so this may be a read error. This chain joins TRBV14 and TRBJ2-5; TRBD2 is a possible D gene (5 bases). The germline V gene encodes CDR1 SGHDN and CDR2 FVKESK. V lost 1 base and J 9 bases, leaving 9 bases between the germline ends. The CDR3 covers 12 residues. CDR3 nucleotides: TGTGCCAGCAGCCAAGTTTTGGAGGCCCAGTACTTC. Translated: CASSQVLEAQYF.

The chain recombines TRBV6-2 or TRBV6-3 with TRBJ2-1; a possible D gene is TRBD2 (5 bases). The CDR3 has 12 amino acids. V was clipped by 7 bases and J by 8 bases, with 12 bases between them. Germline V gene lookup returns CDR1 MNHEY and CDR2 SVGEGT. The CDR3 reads CASNCGRDEQFF. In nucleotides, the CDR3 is TGTGCCAGCAATTGCGGGCGAGATGAGCAGTTCTTC.

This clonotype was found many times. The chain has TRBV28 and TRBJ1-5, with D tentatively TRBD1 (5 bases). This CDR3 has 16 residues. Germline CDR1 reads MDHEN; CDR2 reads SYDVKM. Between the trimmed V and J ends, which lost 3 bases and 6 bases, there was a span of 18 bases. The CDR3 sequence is CASSFPPGRVGQPQHF. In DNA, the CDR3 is TGTGCCAGCAGTTTCCCTCCAGGGAGGGTCGGTCAGCCCCAGCATTTT.

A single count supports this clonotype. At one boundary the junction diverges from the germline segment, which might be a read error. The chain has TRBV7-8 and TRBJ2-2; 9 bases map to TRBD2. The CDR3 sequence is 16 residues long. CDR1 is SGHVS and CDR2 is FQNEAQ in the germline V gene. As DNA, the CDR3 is TGTGCCAGCACCTCCTTAGCGGGAGAAGGTACCGGGGAGCTATTTTTT. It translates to CASTSLAGEGTGELFF.

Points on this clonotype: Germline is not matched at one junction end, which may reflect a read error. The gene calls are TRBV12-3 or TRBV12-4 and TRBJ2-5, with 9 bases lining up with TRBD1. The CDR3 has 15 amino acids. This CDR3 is CASSFSTGGAETQHF. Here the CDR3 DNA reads TGTGCCAGCAGTTTTTCCACAGGGGGCGCGGAGACTCAGCACTTC.

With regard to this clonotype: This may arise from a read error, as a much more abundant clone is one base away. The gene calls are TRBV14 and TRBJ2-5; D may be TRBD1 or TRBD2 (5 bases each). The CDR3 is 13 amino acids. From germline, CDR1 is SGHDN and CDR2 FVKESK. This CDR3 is CASSQDLSGTHYF. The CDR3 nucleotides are TGTGCCAGCAGCCAAGACCTTTCGGGGACCCACTACTTC.

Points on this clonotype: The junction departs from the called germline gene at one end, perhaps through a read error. The CDR3 reads CASSSYTVGQGNQETQYF. The CDR3 nucleotides read TGTGCCAGCAGTTCCTACACCGTAGGACAGGGGAACCAGGAGACCCAGTACTTC. The chain links TRBV28 to TRBJ2-5, with 9 bases matching TRBD1. CDR3 size: 18 residues. The germline V gene encodes CDR1 MDHEN and CDR2 SYDVKM. Supplemented by reference TRBV28 and TRBJ2-5, the full variable domain reads DVKVTQSSRYLVKRTGEKVFLECVQDMDHENMFWYRQDPGLGLRLIYFSYDVKMKEKGDIPEGYSVSREKKERFSLILESASTNQTSMYLCASSSYTVGQGNQETQYFGPGTRLLVL.

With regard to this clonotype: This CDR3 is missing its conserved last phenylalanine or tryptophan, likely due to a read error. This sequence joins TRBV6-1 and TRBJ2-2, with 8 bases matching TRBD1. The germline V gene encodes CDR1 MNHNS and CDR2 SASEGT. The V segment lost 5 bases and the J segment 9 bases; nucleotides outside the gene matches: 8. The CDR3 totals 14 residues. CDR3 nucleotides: TGTGCCAGCAGTACAGGGGGTAGCTCCCGGGAGCTGTTTCTT. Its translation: CASSTGGSSRELFL.

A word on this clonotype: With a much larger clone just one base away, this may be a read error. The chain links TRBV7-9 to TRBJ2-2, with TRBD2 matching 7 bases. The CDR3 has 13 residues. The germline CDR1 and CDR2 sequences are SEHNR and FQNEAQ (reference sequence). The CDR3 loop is CASSLIAGGELLF. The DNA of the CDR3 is TGTGCCAGCAGCTTGATAGCGGGCGGGGAGCTGTTATTT.

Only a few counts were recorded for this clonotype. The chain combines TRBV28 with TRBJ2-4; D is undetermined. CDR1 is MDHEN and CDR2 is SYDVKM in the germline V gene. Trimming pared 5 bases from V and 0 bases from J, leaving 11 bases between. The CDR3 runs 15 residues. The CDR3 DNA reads TGTGCCAGCAGTCAGCAATTACTAGCCAAAAACATTCAGTACTTC. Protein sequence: CASSQQLLAKNIQYF.

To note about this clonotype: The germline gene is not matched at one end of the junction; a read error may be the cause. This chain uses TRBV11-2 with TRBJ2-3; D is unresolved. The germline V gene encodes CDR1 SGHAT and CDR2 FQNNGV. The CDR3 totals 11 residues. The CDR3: CASSRTETQYF. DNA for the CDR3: TGCGCCAGCAGCCGCACAGAAACGCAGTATTTT.

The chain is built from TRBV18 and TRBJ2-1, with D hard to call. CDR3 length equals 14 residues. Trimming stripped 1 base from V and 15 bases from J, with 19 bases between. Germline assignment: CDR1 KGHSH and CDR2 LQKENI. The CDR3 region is CASSPQGWLDDRFF. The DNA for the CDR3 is TGTGCCAGCTCACCACAAGGTTGGCTCGATGATCGGTTCTTC.

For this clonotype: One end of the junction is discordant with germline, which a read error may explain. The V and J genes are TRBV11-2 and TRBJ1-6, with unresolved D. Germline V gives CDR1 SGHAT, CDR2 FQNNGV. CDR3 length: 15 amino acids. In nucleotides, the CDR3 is TGTGTCAGCAGCTTAGATCCCCCAGCTTATTCACCCCTCCACTTC. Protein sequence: CVSSLDPPAYSPLHF. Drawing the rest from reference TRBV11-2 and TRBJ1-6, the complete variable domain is EAGVAQSPRYKIIEKRQSVAFWCNPISGHATLYWYQQILGQGPKLLIQFQNNGVVDDSQLPKDRFSAERLKGVDSTLKIQPAKLEDSAVYLCVSSLDPPAYSPLHFGNGTRLTVT.

CDR3 sequence: CASSQDYLETQYF. CDR3 bases: TGTGCCAGCAGCCAGGACTACCTAGAGACCCAGTACTTC. The J gene is TRBJ2-5, the V gene TRBV12-3 or TRBV12-4; possibly TRBD2 for D (6 bases). The CDR3 runs to 13 residues. The germline V and J ends were trimmed by 6 bases and 4 bases, with 12 bases remaining between them.

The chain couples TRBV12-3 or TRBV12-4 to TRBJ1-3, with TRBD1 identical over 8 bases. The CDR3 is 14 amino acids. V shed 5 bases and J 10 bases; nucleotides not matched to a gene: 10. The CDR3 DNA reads TGTGCCAGCAGTCCCTGGACAGGGACGGATACCATATATTTT. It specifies CASSPWTGTDTIYF.